This T cell receptor delta chain emerged from a study of γδ T cells in repeated Plasmodium falciparum infection. Study-level information: Malian children with intense seasonal malaria exposure were compared with matched Australian children. Malian gammadelta TCRs were studied during no-transmission periods and across acute malaria episodes. Sampling occurred at baseline, pre-infection for selected infections, and 21 days post-infection. General observations from the study: Vdelta2-negative gammadelta repertoires appeared less diverse and less shared in Malian than Australian children.

This clone was recorded a few times. The antigen remains unidentified. The TCRdb record carries a much larger clone's protein, which differs from this DNA's translation at residue 9; a read error is the likely cause, and the protein listed here is the DNA translation. TCRdb fed the multiplex PCR reads into CATT to redo clone calling. The repertoire holds around 82,000 delta-chain clones, with 1.4% as singletons. V lost 0 bases and J 3 bases, leaving 15 bases between the germline ends. CDR1 and CDR2 (germline): TSWWSYY, QGS. This CDR3 spans 19 amino acids. Gammadelta T cells were flow-sorted from PBMC into Vgamma9/Vdelta2+ and Vdelta2-negative populations for bulk analysis.

Material: gamma-delta T cells from blood. The TCR originated in a pool of human donors (malaria-infected and uninfected, not separated). V usage is TRDV1 and J usage is TRDJ3, with no clear D. No J gene is reported in TCRdb; it was inferred here by comparing the DNA with germline. For the CDR3, the DNA is TGTGCTCTTGGGGAACTAGGAGGATGCGCGAACTGGGACACCCGACAGATGTTTTTC. It codes for CALGELGGCANWDTRQMFF.